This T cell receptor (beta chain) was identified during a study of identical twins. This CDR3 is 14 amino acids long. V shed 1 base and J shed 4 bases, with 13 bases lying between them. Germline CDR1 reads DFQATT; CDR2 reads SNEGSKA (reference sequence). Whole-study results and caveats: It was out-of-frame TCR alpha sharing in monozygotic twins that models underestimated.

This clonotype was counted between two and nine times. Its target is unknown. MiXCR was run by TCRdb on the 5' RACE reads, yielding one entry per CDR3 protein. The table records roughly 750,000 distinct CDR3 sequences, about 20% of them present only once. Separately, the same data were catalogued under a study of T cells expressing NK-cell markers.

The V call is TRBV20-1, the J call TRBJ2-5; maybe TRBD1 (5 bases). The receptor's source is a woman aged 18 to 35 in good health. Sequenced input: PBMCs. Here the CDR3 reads CSARAPGRAETQYF. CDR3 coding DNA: TGCAGTGCTAGAGCCCCAGGGCGCGCAGAGACCCAGTACTTC.